Below, 5 T cell receptor beta chains from the same sample are listed, as sequenced in a study of human T cells and chemical hapten exposure. The sample's time point: patch test 2, 6 weeks after DPC sensitization. The sample's treatment: therapeutic diphenylcyclopropenone sensitization with weekly scalp DPC. TCRdb ran MiXCR on the RACE reads and lists one entry per CDR3 protein. The profile covers about 73,000 distinct CDR3 sequences, with about 8% appearing a single time and 3% to 4.5% taken by the ten largest. Sequenced material: whole blood, taken in connection with sensitization to the hapten diphenylcyclopropenone (DPC). These receptor sequences come from a woman in her fifties or sixties with alopecia areata. Some clones in this sample may be carry-over from other donors' samples.

This clonotype was seen many times. The V gene is TRBV6-2 or TRBV6-3, the J gene TRBJ1-1; D remains ambiguous. Germline lookup yields CDR1 MNHEY and CDR2 SVGEGT. The CDR3 spans 13 residues. V lost 0 bases to trimming and J lost 8 bases, with 10 bases between them. In DNA, the CDR3 is TGTGCCAGCAGTTACTCGACGACGGTCGAAGCTTTCTTT. Translation gives CASSYSTTVEAFF.

This chain connects TRBV14 to TRBJ1-1, with 7 bases matching TRBD1. In germline, CDR1 is SGHDN, CDR2 FVKESK. V dropped 2 bases and J dropped 4; count of bases not matched to a gene: 4. This CDR3 has 14 residues. CDR3 bases: TGTGCCAGCAGCCAATTAGACAGGGCCACTGAAGCTTTCTTT. Residues: CASSQLDRATEAFF. The complete variable domain, with remaining parts taken from reference TRBV14 and TRBJ1-1, reads EAGVTQFPSHSVIEKGQTVTLRCDPISGHDNLYWYRRVMGKEIKFLLHFVKESKQDESGMPNNRFLAERTGGTYSTLKVQPAELEDSGVYFCASSQLDRATEAFFGQGTRLTVV.

This clonotype came up many times. The V and J genes are TRBV5-1 and TRBJ1-5; TRBD1 matches 9 bases. CDR3 length: 16 residues. Germline V gives CDR1 SGHRS, CDR2 YFSETQ. With V trimmed by 1 base and J by 4 bases, 6 bases remained unmatched. CDR3 protein: CASSLYDRGRNQPQHF. The CDR3 nucleotides read TGCGCCAGCAGCTTGTACGACAGGGGGAGGAATCAGCCCCAGCATTTT.

This chain links TRBV12-5 with TRBJ1-6; no clear D. This CDR3 contains 16 residues. The V gene's germline CDR1 is LGHNT and CDR2 FRNRAP. V lost 0 bases and J lost 9, with 15 bases in between. CDR3 coding DNA: TGTGCTAGTGGTTTGGTACTTTCGCAGCGTATTTCACCCCTCCACTTT. Amino acid sequence: CASGLVLSQRISPLHF.

The chain employs TRBV30 and TRBJ1-2, with 8 bases that match TRBD1. CDR3 length: 13 amino acids. The V and J ends lost 5 bases and 8 bases, in that order; junction bases with no gene match: 10. CDR1 is GTSNPN and CDR2 is SVGIG in the germline V gene (reference sequence). This CDR3 reads CAWGADRAFGYTF. As DNA, the CDR3 is TGTGCCTGGGGGGCGGACAGGGCGTTCGGCTACACCTTC.